This TCR beta chain was found in a study of neurological immune-mediated disorders. CDR1 SNHLY and CDR2 FYNNEI come from the germline V gene. Unmatched junction bases numbered 7, after V lost 4 bases and J lost 6 bases. The CDR3 contains 14 residues. Study conclusions and caveats: Multiple sclerosis patients had less TCR clonal expansion than even healthy controls, unlike HTLV-1-associated myelopathy. The expanded clones of different subjects shared no CDR3 amino acid sequences (suggesting private repertoires in all groups).

cDNA was made by 5'RACE with 10-nucleotide random UMIs. TCRdb fed the 5' RACE reads into MiXCR, producing one record per CDR3 protein. Among approximately 130,000 distinct CDR3 sequences, roughly 3.2% were seen once, and the ten largest hold 1% to 1.5%. Unsorted libraries were generated from 2 million PBMCs. These cells had been stored in RNAlater at -80 C. This clonotype was seen many times. Its antigen is not identified. This TCR derives from a woman between 25 and 40 years old with multiple sclerosis. The sample comprised PBMCs. This rearrangement joins TRBV2 to TRBJ1-1; 8 bases map to TRBD1. CDR3 sequence: CASSGFDRGSEAFF. DNA of the CDR3: TGTGCCAGCAGTGGATTCGACAGGGGATCTGAAGCTTTCTTT.